This T cell receptor beta chain is from a study of tissue T cells after allogeneic stem cell transplantation. CDR3 length equals 15 residues. Per germline, CDR1 KGHTA and CDR2 FQNQQP. Assay used: immunoSEQ multiplex PCR; TCRdb lists only in-frame clones, some missing. The profile shows some 8,700 clones, roughly 45% of them singletons. On this clone: Genes here carry mouse names. The read terminates 1 residue ahead of where the CDR3 ends, so the germline J gene completes it.

Time point denoted: mouse harvest day 7 after allogeneic transplant. Each mouse received 10^7 T-cell-depleted marrow cells plus 10^6 splenic CD5+ T cells by tail vein. The chain has TRBV23 and TRBJ2-1; TRBD2, the table's D call, was not compared with the DNA. Source material: skin. This TCR was sampled from a female BALB/c mouse given C57BL/6 T cells with graft-versus-host disease after an allogeneic hematopoietic cell transplant. The sequenced CDR3 bases are TGCTCCAGCAGTCAAACCGGGACTGGGTATGCTGAGCAGTTC. Protein sequence: CSSSQTGTGYAEQF. The whole CDR3 region reads CSSSQTGTGYAEQFF.